These T cell receptor beta chains were read from a single sample in a study of spatial heterogeneity in lung cancer. TCRdb analysed the 5' RACE reads with MiXCR anew, one entry per CDR3 protein. The profile covers about 10,000 distinct CDR3 sequences, with more than 10% appearing a single time and approximately 10% taken by the ten largest. The specimen comprised lung tumor tissue, sampled at surgery. The source of these receptors is a male donor with early-stage non-small cell lung cancer. Each CDR3 is given with its conserved first and last residue. D genes are given only for firm matches. Only some rows state a clone size, as once, few, many or a class for expanded clones.

v_call: TRBV3-1
cdr3_length: 15
clone_size: many
j_call: TRBJ1-2
d_call: -
cdr3_aa: CASSQGQGRNYGYTF
cdr3_nt: TGTGCCAGCAGCCAAGGGCAGGGGCGAAACTATGGCTACACCTTC

v_call: TRBV12-3/TRBV12-4
cdr3_length: 12
clone_size: -
j_call: TRBJ1-6
d_call: -
cdr3_aa: CASSPGASPLHF
cdr3_nt: TGTGCCAGCAGCCCTGGGGCTTCACCCCTCCACTTT

v_call: TRBV10-3
cdr3_length: 16
clone_size: many
j_call: TRBJ2-1
d_call: -
cdr3_aa: CAISDPGTSSYNEQFF
cdr3_nt: TGTGCCATCAGTGATCCGGGAACAAGCTCCTACAATGAGCAGTTCTTC

v_call: TRBV4-1
cdr3_length: 16
clone_size: medium-sized
j_call: TRBJ2-7
d_call: -
cdr3_aa: CASSQVPPPQPSGQYF
cdr3_nt: TGCGCCAGCAGCCAAGTCCCCCCCCCTCAACCCTCTGGGCAGTACTTC

v_call: TRBV24-1
cdr3_length: 15
clone_size: medium-sized
j_call: TRBJ2-3
d_call: -
cdr3_aa: CATSDPTQNSDTQYF
cdr3_nt: TGTGCCACCAGTGACCCTACGCAAAACTCGGATACGCAGTATTTT

v_call: TRBV6-2/TRBV6-3
cdr3_length: 14
clone_size: many
j_call: TRBJ1-1
d_call: TRBD1
cdr3_aa: CASDDRGLGTEAFF
cdr3_nt: TGTGCCAGCGACGACAGGGGGTTGGGCACTGAAGCTTTCTTT

v_call: TRBV20-1
cdr3_length: 16
clone_size: many
j_call: TRBJ2-3
d_call: TRBD2
cdr3_aa: CSARALRLAEGNTQYF
cdr3_nt: TGCAGTGCTAGAGCCCTCCGACTAGCGGAAGGCAATACGCAGTATTTT

v_call: TRBV12-3/TRBV12-4
cdr3_length: 16
clone_size: medium-sized
j_call: TRBJ1-4
d_call: -
cdr3_aa: CASRLDRGGVVEKLFF
cdr3_nt: TGTGCCAGCAGATTGGACCGTGGGGGGGTTGTTGAAAAACTGTTTTTT

v_call: TRBV6-6
cdr3_length: 16
clone_size: medium-sized
j_call: TRBJ2-3
d_call: -
cdr3_aa: CASTDPGGSGTDTQYF
cdr3_nt: TGTGCCAGCACAGACCCTGGGGGGTCCGGCACAGATACGCAGTATTTT

v_call: TRBV10-2
cdr3_length: 10
clone_size: -
j_call: TRBJ1-1
d_call: -
cdr3_aa: CASRDGEAFF
cdr3_nt: TGCGCCAGCAGGGACGGTGAAGCTTTCTTT

v_call: TRBV3-1
cdr3_length: 14
clone_size: many
j_call: TRBJ2-4
d_call: TRBD1
cdr3_aa: CASSLGQGLGIQYF
cdr3_nt: TGTGCCAGCAGCCTGGGACAGGGGCTTGGTATTCAGTACTTC

v_call: TRBV20-1
cdr3_length: 11
clone_size: many
j_call: TRBJ2-3
d_call: -
cdr3_aa: CSASWADTQYF
cdr3_nt: TGCAGTGCTAGCTGGGCGGATACGCAGTATTTT

v_call: TRBV20-1
cdr3_length: 13
clone_size: medium-sized
j_call: TRBJ1-1
d_call: -
cdr3_aa: CSARKGIKTEAFF
cdr3_nt: TGCAGTGCTCGGAAGGGTATAAAGACTGAAGCTTTCTTT

v_call: TRBV7-3
cdr3_length: 15
clone_size: many
j_call: TRBJ2-1
d_call: TRBD1
cdr3_aa: CASSSRQGAMNEQFF
cdr3_nt: TGTGCCAGCAGCTCCAGACAGGGGGCGATGAATGAGCAGTTCTTC

v_call: TRBV20-1
cdr3_length: 14
clone_size: few
j_call: TRBJ2-2
d_call: TRBD2
cdr3_aa: CSALTSGRTGELFF
cdr3_nt: TGCAGTGCTTTGACTAGCGGGAGAACCGGGGAGCTGTTTTTT

v_call: TRBV30
cdr3_length: 14
clone_size: many
j_call: TRBJ1-2
d_call: -
cdr3_aa: CAWSVTGANYGYTF
cdr3_nt: TGTGCCTGGAGTGTAACAGGAGCTAACTATGGCTACACCTTC

v_call: TRBV28
cdr3_length: 12
clone_size: many
j_call: TRBJ1-1
d_call: -
cdr3_aa: CASGPANTEAFF
cdr3_nt: TGTGCCAGCGGGCCAGCTAACACTGAAGCTTTCTTT

v_call: TRBV14
cdr3_length: 14
clone_size: -
j_call: TRBJ2-7
d_call: -
cdr3_aa: CASSERGHYYEQYF
cdr3_nt: TGTGCCAGCAGTGAAAGGGGACACTACTACGAGCAGTACTTC

v_call: TRBV23-1
cdr3_length: 14
clone_size: many
j_call: TRBJ2-7
d_call: -
cdr3_aa: CASSPGPECWEQYF
cdr3_nt: TGCGCCAGCAGCCCCGGGCCGGAATGTTGGGAGCAGTACTTC

v_call: TRBV11-2
cdr3_length: 13
clone_size: -
j_call: TRBJ2-3
d_call: -
cdr3_aa: CASSWTGTDTQYF
cdr3_nt: TGTGCCAGCAGTTGGACCGGCACAGATACGCAGTATTTT

v_call: TRBV7-8
cdr3_length: 15
clone_size: few
j_call: TRBJ2-3
d_call: -
cdr3_aa: CASSFLQGPTDTQYF
cdr3_nt: TGTGCCAGCAGCTTTTTGCAGGGGCCCACAGATACGCAGTATTTT

v_call: TRBV15
cdr3_length: 16
clone_size: medium-sized
j_call: TRBJ2-1
d_call: -
cdr3_aa: CATSRDGQLAYNEQFF
cdr3_nt: TGTGCCACCAGCAGAGATGGGCAGCTAGCCTACAATGAGCAGTTCTTC

v_call: TRBV14
cdr3_length: 15
clone_size: -
j_call: TRBJ2-5
d_call: TRBD2
cdr3_aa: CASSRIAGLKETQYF
cdr3_nt: TGTGCCAGCAGCCGAATAGCGGGGCTGAAAGAGACCCAGTACTTC

v_call: TRBV7-3
cdr3_length: 13
clone_size: many
j_call: TRBJ1-1
d_call: TRBD1
cdr3_aa: CASSFGQGFEAFF
cdr3_nt: TGTGCCAGCAGCTTCGGACAGGGGTTTGAAGCTTTCTTT

v_call: TRBV12-3/TRBV12-4
cdr3_length: 16
clone_size: many
j_call: TRBJ1-4
d_call: -
cdr3_aa: CASSLVPGALSEKLFF
cdr3_nt: TGTGCCAGCAGTTTAGTTCCAGGGGCCTTGAGTGAAAAACTGTTTTTT

v_call: TRBV5-1
cdr3_length: 14
clone_size: medium-sized
j_call: TRBJ2-2
d_call: TRBD2
cdr3_aa: CASSGLAGTGELFF
cdr3_nt: TGCGCCAGCAGCGGGCTAGCGGGGACCGGGGAGCTGTTTTTT

v_call: TRBV2
cdr3_length: 16
clone_size: few
j_call: TRBJ2-1
d_call: -
cdr3_aa: CASSLTDISSYNEQFF
cdr3_nt: TGTGCCAGCAGTCTTACGGACATTAGCTCCTACAATGAGCAGTTCTTC

v_call: TRBV7-2
cdr3_length: 14
clone_size: many
j_call: TRBJ2-7
d_call: TRBD1
cdr3_aa: CASSLVDRGYEQYF
cdr3_nt: TGTGCCAGCAGCTTAGTCGACAGGGGGTACGAGCAGTACTTC

v_call: TRBV12-3/TRBV12-4
cdr3_length: 14
clone_size: medium-sized
j_call: TRBJ1-1
d_call: -
cdr3_aa: CASTPGGRNTEAFF
cdr3_nt: TGTGCCAGCACTCCGGGGGGCAGGAACACTGAAGCTTTCTTT

v_call: TRBV27
cdr3_length: 17
clone_size: many
j_call: TRBJ2-6
d_call: -
cdr3_aa: CASSPNQGLVGANVLTF
cdr3_nt: TGTGCCAGCAGTCCGAACCAGGGGCTCGTAGGGGCCAACGTCCTGACTTTC

v_call: TRBV5-5
cdr3_length: 12
clone_size: many
j_call: TRBJ2-3
d_call: TRBD1
cdr3_aa: CASLTGGDTQYF
cdr3_nt: TGTGCCAGCCTGACAGGGGGAGATACGCAGTATTTT

v_call: TRBV7-3
cdr3_length: 14
clone_size: -
j_call: TRBJ2-1
d_call: -
cdr3_aa: CASSPGAAYNEQFF
cdr3_nt: TGTGCCAGCAGCCCCGGGGCAGCCTACAATGAGCAGTTCTTC

v_call: TRBV9
cdr3_length: 16
clone_size: medium-sized
j_call: TRBJ2-3
d_call: TRBD2
cdr3_aa: CASSRGVAGATDTQYF
cdr3_nt: TGTGCCAGCAGTCGGGGGGTAGCGGGAGCCACAGATACGCAGTATTTT

v_call: TRBV30
cdr3_length: 11
clone_size: many
j_call: TRBJ1-1
d_call: -
cdr3_aa: CAWSPGNGAFF
cdr3_nt: TGTGCCTGGAGTCCAGGCAATGGTGCTTTCTTT

v_call: TRBV6-5
cdr3_length: 15
clone_size: medium-sized
j_call: TRBJ2-3
d_call: TRBD2
cdr3_aa: CASRRTSGGTDTQYF
cdr3_nt: TGTGCCAGCAGGCGGACTAGCGGAGGCACAGATACGCAGTATTTT

v_call: TRBV13
cdr3_length: 14
clone_size: many
j_call: TRBJ1-2
d_call: -
cdr3_aa: CASSLSGGSYGYTF
cdr3_nt: TGTGCCAGCAGCCTCTCGGGGGGCTCCTATGGCTACACCTTC

v_call: TRBV3-1
cdr3_length: 15
clone_size: few
j_call: TRBJ2-6
d_call: -
cdr3_aa: CASSGSPSGANVLTF
cdr3_nt: TGTGCCAGCAGTGGGTCCCCCTCTGGGGCCAACGTCCTGACTTTC

v_call: TRBV7-2
cdr3_length: 15
clone_size: many
j_call: TRBJ2-7
d_call: TRBD2
cdr3_aa: CASSFSGASSYEQYF
cdr3_nt: TGTGCCAGCAGCTTTAGCGGGGCTAGCTCCTACGAGCAGTACTTC

v_call: TRBV24-1
cdr3_length: 13
clone_size: many
j_call: TRBJ2-3
d_call: -
cdr3_aa: CATSDPSADTQYF
cdr3_nt: TGTGCCACCAGTGATCCTAGTGCAGATACGCAGTATTTT

v_call: TRBV10-3
cdr3_length: 18
clone_size: medium-sized
j_call: TRBJ2-3
d_call: TRBD1
cdr3_aa: CAISELITTGGITDTQYF
cdr3_nt: TGTGCCATCAGTGAGTTGATAACGACAGGGGGCATCACAGATACGCAGTATTTT

v_call: TRBV6-1
cdr3_length: 12
clone_size: many
j_call: TRBJ1-1
d_call: -
cdr3_aa: CASGGPNTEAFF
cdr3_nt: TGTGCCAGTGGGGGACCGAACACTGAAGCTTTCTTT

v_call: TRBV7-9
cdr3_length: 19
clone_size: medium-sized
j_call: TRBJ1-3
d_call: -
cdr3_aa: CASSGGRARSFRSGNTIYF
cdr3_nt: TGTGCCAGCAGCGGCGGACGTGCGAGGAGCTTTCGCTCTGGAAACACCATATATTTT